Described below is a single T cell receptor beta chain sequence and its context. This sample is part of a study of blood T cells in healthy people across ages. With a J-beta primer mix and a sample-barcoded 5' primer, a second PCR ran roughly 6 to 11 cycles. TCRdb called the 5' RACE reads again in MiXCR, with one record for every CDR3 protein. The repertoire consists of about 1.4 million distinct CDR3 sequences, with roughly 59% occurring once and the leading ten covering 6.7%. The sequencing sample was made of blood. The sequence came from a man younger than 35 in good health.

CDR3 bases: TGTGCCAGCAGCTTACGACGGGGCTTCTCCTACGAGCAGTACTTC. It is translated as CASSLRRGFSYEQYF. This chain connects TRBV5-5 to TRBJ2-7, with D tentatively TRBD1 or TRBD2 (5 bases each). Trimming removed 2 bases at V and 0 bases at J, with 12 bases between. CDR3 size: 15 residues. CDR1 is SGHKS and CDR2 is YYEKEE in the germline V gene (reference sequence).